This TCR beta chain is from a study of post-analysis software for immune sequencing data. Worth noting for this clonotype: Its antigen remains unidentified.

TCR beta libraries were prepared from cDNA with unique molecular identifiers. TCRdb analysed the PCR reads with MiXCR anew, one entry per CDR3 protein. The repertoire consists of roughly 600,000 distinct CDR3 sequences, with roughly 40% occurring once and the leading ten covering 1.5% to 2%. Study-level results: Higher frequency in patients than in controls was seen for roughly five TRBV segments, with TRBV5-6, TRBV5-1 and TRBV20-1 among them.

V was clipped by 5 bases and J by 0 bases, with 20 bases between them. This CDR3 has 18 amino acids. Germline loops: CDR1 MDHEN, CDR2 SYDVKM. This chain uses TRBV28 with TRBJ2-1; the D gene is possibly TRBD1 (5 bases). The sequenced sample was blood. The sequence was obtained from a girl aged 5 to 17 with multiple sclerosis. Here the CDR3 DNA reads TGTGCCAGCAGTCCCCTTAAGGGGAAGATGAGCTCCTACAATGAGCAGTTCTTC. Residues: CASSPLKGKMSSYNEQFF.